This T cell receptor beta chain was found in a study of T cells in Graves' hyperthyroidism and ophthalmopathy. Germline CDR1 reads LGHDT; CDR2 reads YNNKEL (reference sequence). CDR3 length: 15 amino acids. This clonotype has ten or more counts. A junction end diverges from the germline sequence, so it may reflect a read error. The source material, RNA transcripts, was used to amplify TCR beta CDR3 regions. A set of HTBI primers served as the primers for a first-round RT-PCR of the TCR CDR3. MiXCR was run by TCRdb on the multiplex PCR reads, yielding one entry per CDR3 protein. Of 500,000 or so distinct CDR3 sequences listed, under 20% were seen once; the top ten hold about 16%.

The sequence was collected from a woman in her late teens or twenties with Graves' ophthalmopathy. The V gene is TRBV3-1, the J gene TRBJ1-1, with TRBD1 identical over 9 bases. Sequencing used blood. In nucleotides, the CDR3 is TGTGCCAGCAACCAATTGGGACAGGGAGGGACTGAAGCTTTCTTT. Its translation is CASNQLGQGGTEAFF.